This T cell receptor (beta chain) derives from a study of regulatory T cells in long-lasting Graves disease. Background on the study: Antithyroid drugs had been taken under 3 months by newly diagnosed Graves' patients.

Notes on the study in general: Newly diagnosed patients had higher TCR diversity than persistent Graves' patients did.

In building TCR beta libraries, iRepertoire HTBI primers were used together with Arm-PCR of CDR3 regions. Authors' methods: Segment identification across samples yielded around 64 TRBV and about 14 TRBJ segments. TCRdb itself ran the multiplex PCR reads through MiXCR, one entry per CDR3 protein. The V and J calls shown here were made by TCRdb, not taken from the authors' results. The table includes 400,000 to 500,000 distinct CDR3 sequences, less than 15% detected once. In the case of this clonotype: Its antigen remains unknown.

The CDR3 loop spans 15 amino acids. J was trimmed by 3 bases and V by 5 bases; bases with no gene match: 6. The germline CDR1 and CDR2 sequences are SGHTA and FQGNSA. Time point given: newly diagnosed GD, antithyroid drugs for less than 3 months. The authors made the TCR library using RNA they extracted from PBMCs. From each patient, about 8.1 milliliters of peripheral blood was drawn and collected into an EDTA anticoagulant tube. The sample was also reused in another study, on T cells in Graves' hyperthyroidism and ophthalmopathy.

The genes are TRBV7-2 and TRBJ2-1, with 8 bases aligning to TRBD2. The origin of this receptor is a woman in her forties or fifties with Graves disease. The sample consisted of peripheral blood mononuclear cells (PBMCs), taken at new diagnosis, from a patient treated with antithyroid drugs. CDR3 sequence: CASSASGSFYNEQFF. The DNA for the CDR3 is TGTGCCAGCAGCGCCAGCGGGAGTTTCTACAATGAGCAGTTCTTC. Looking up the rest from reference TRBV7-2 and TRBJ2-1 gives the full variable domain: GAGVSQSPSNKVTEKGKDVELRCDPISGHTALYWYRQSLGQGLEFLIYFQGNSAPDKSGLPSDRFSAERTGGSVSTLTIQRTQQEDSAVYLCASSASGSFYNEQFFGPGTRLTVL.